One and the same sample provided the 3 T cell receptor beta chains below, sequenced in a study of cytomegalovirus exposure and HLA in healthy donors. In the PCR, 60 Vbeta and 13 Jbeta primers were used. Sequencing used immunoSEQ multiplex PCR; TCRdb keeps in-frame clones, though not all of them. The sample records about 120,000 clones, around three quarters being singletons. Sequencing was performed on PBMCs. These receptors originate from a man aged 40-49 years in good health and CMV-seropositive.

This clone was observed a single time. The chain couples TRBV11-2 to TRBJ1-1, with D unclear. CDR1 is SGHAT and CDR2 is FQNNGV in the germline V gene. The V gene lost 1 base and the J gene lost 1 base, with 19 bases spanning the gap. CDR3 length equals 18 residues. The CDR3 DNA sequence: TGTGCCAGCAGCTTAGTGGCACCCCCCAGAGGCCCGAACACTGAAGCTTTCTTT. It encodes CASSLVAPPRGPNTEAFF.

CDR3 residues: CASSSGLPYGLSNEKLFF. CDR3 DNA sequence: TGTGCCAGCAGCTCAGGACTGCCCTATGGCCTTAGTAATGAAAAACTGTTTTTT. The genes are TRBV5-6 and TRBJ1-4; D gene unclear. Germline V lookup: CDR1 SGHDT, CDR2 YYEEEE. The V end lost 3 bases, the J end lost 4 bases, and 22 bases lay between the germline ends. The CDR3 is made up of 18 amino acids.

V is TRBV28 and J is TRBJ2-3; tentatively, D is TRBD1 (6 bases). This CDR3 spans 15 amino acids. Trimming cost V 6 bases and J 2 bases, with 15 bases left between them. The germline V gene encodes CDR1 MDHEN and CDR2 SYDVKM. This chain's CDR3 is CASRPGVVYTDTQYF. The CDR3 DNA follows: TGTGCCAGCAGACCAGGGGTCGTCTACACAGATACGCAGTATTTT.